This T cell receptor beta chain derives from a study of cytomegalovirus exposure and HLA in healthy donors. Concerning this clone: Its antigen is not known.

The PCR ran on 60 Vbeta and 13 Jbeta primers. Per the original methods: About 11 million of tens of millions of unique TCR beta chains were shared, per a later count. The assay was immunoSEQ multiplex PCR, and TCRdb's table has in-frame clones only and misses some. From that table come the V and J calls and clone size; the DNA was used to work out D and trimming. The sample lists about 100,000 clones, roughly 80% occurring once. The CDR3 is 15 residues long. Germline V CDR1 and CDR2: WSHSY, SAAADI. The ends lost 7 bases at V and 1 base at J; junction bases unmatched: 9. Study conclusions and caveats: It was reported that the classifier diagnosed cytomegalovirus status with high specificity and sensitivity in both the original and validation cohorts. In a later analysis, TCR association rates varied by HLA locus: DRB1 most, HLA-C fewest.

The source is a young man in good health and CMV-seronegative. This chain uses TRBV10-2 with TRBJ2-5, with TRBD2 matching over 7 bases. Sequences were obtained from PBMCs. CDR3 loop: CASMSNGRLQETQYF. DNA of the CDR3: TGCGCCAGCATGTCGAACGGGAGGCTCCAAGAGACCCAGTACTTC.